These 26 T cell receptor beta chains originate from one sample sequenced in a study of cytomegalovirus exposure and HLA in healthy donors (dated by TCRdb to the late 2010s). To prepare the library, the immunoSEQ multiplex PCR assay was applied. The multiplex PCR relied on a mix of 60 forward primers for TCR Vbeta segments and 13 reverse primers for TCR Jbeta segments. TCRdb provides this immuneACCESS table in a form limited to in-frame rearrangements. Some clones are lacking; in checked studies, under half of them reflect an unresolved V gene, and why the rest are absent is not known. This sample lists 160,000 or so clones; roughly 88% were detected once. Of the sample, about 1.4% falls within the top ten clones. Sequenced input: PBMCs. The receptors were gathered from a woman aged 18-29 years in good health and CMV-seronegative.

J is TRBJ1-6 and V is TRBV28; 10 positions match TRBD1. After removal of 4 bases from V and 8 bases from J, the junction contained 8 bases not matched to a gene. This CDR3 spans 16 amino acids. CDR1 and CDR2 (germline): MDHEN, SYDVKM. This CDR3 is CASSSLDRGVYSPLHF. The CDR3, as DNA: TGTGCCAGCAGTTCCTTGGACAGGGGGGTTTATTCACCCCTCCACTTT.

The chain has TRBV7-2 and TRBJ1-1; 10 positions agree with TRBD1. The V segment lost 5 bases and the J segment 7 bases; nucleotides outside the gene matches: 10. This CDR3 is 15 amino acids long. In germline, CDR1 is SGHTA, CDR2 FQGNSA. CDR3 nucleotides: TGTGCCAGCAGCCCCACGACAGGGGGCGTTGGTGAAGCTTTCTTT. It yields the protein CASSPTTGGVGEAFF.

In nucleotides, the CDR3 is TGTGCCAGCAGGCTCGACAGGTCCGGGGAGCTGTTTTTT. Translation gives CASRLDRSGELFF. The chain employs TRBV2 and TRBJ2-2, with a weak D call TRBD1 (6 bases). The V and J ends lost 6 bases and 6 bases respectively, with 11 bases between them. This CDR3 is 13 amino acids long. Germline-derived CDR1 and CDR2 are SNHLY and FYNNEI.

V and J are TRBV30 and TRBJ1-5; D may be TRBD1 (5 bases). CDR3 length: 16 residues. The germline gives CDR1 GTSNPN, CDR2 SVGIG (reference sequence). V lost 2 bases and J 1 base, leaving 15 bases between the germline ends. The CDR3 sequence is CAWSLGRGTSNQPQHF. CDR3 bases: TGTGCCTGGAGTTTGGGGCGGGGAACGAGCAATCAGCCCCAGCATTTT.

In this sample, this clone turned up a few times. This chain connects TRBV9 to TRBJ2-2; D may be TRBD2 (7 bases). V was cut by 1 base and J by 1 base, with 11 bases left in between. This CDR3 comprises 16 residues. Germline CDR1 and CDR2: SGDLS and YYNGEE. CDR3 protein: CASSVYGGRNTGELFF. CDR3 nucleotide sequence: TGTGCCAGCAGCGTATACGGGGGGCGGAACACCGGGGAGCTGTTTTTT.

This chain connects TRBV25-1 to TRBJ1-1; D gene unclear. CDR1 MGHDK and CDR2 SYGVNS come from the germline V gene. The CDR3 has 13 amino acids. Trimming took off 0 bases at V and 4 bases at J, with 6 bases between the two ends. In nucleotides, the CDR3 is TGTGCCAGCAGTGAATACGTCAGCACTGAAGCTTTCTTT. It specifies CASSEYVSTEAFF.

V gene TRBV18 combines with J gene TRBJ1-1, with 7 nucleotides matching TRBD1. There are 14 residues in the CDR3. Germline-derived CDR1 and CDR2 are KGHSH and LQKENI. V lost 3 bases to trimming and J lost 1 base; unmatched junction nucleotides: 2. For the CDR3, the DNA is TGTGCCAGCTCACCGGGACAGCCGAACACTGAAGCTTTCTTT. It specifies CASSPGQPNTEAFF.

This clone was counted a few times. The V gene is TRBV30, the J gene TRBJ1-2, with D possibly being TRBD1 (5 bases). This CDR3 contains 12 residues. CDR1 GTSNPN and CDR2 SVGIG come from the germline V gene (reference sequence). Trimming took off 5 bases at V and 4 bases at J, with 11 bases between the two ends. Written as DNA, the CDR3 is TGTGCCTGGCAGGGCCTTAGCTATGGCTACACCTTC. Amino acids: CAWQGLSYGYTF.

This clone was seen a handful of times. The chain carries TRBV7-9 and TRBJ1-5; 9 nucleotides agree with TRBD1. The germline gives CDR1 SEHNR, CDR2 FQNEAQ (reference sequence). V gave up 0 bases and J gave up 3 bases; unmatched junction bases: 6. The CDR3 totals 17 residues. CDR3: CASSLAQGARSNQPQHF. The CDR3 DNA reads as TGTGCCAGCAGCTTAGCACAGGGGGCCCGGTCCAATCAGCCCCAGCATTTT.

The chain carries TRBV5-5 and TRBJ1-4; D may be TRBD1 (5 bases). The CDR3 length is 18 residues. Trimming shortened V by 4 bases and J by 1 base, and 20 bases separated the two germline ends. Germline assignment: CDR1 SGHKS and CDR2 YYEKEE (reference sequence). The CDR3 loop reads CASSVAPSGTRTNEKLFF. The CDR3 DNA sequence: TGTGCCAGCAGCGTTGCGCCAAGCGGGACCCGAACTAATGAAAAACTGTTTTTT.

This clone was recorded a few times. CDR3 amino acids: CASTPSRSYNEQFF. The CDR3 DNA is TGTGCCAGCACTCCCTCCCGCTCCTACAATGAGCAGTTCTTC. The chain links TRBV6-6 to TRBJ2-1; D remains unclear. The V end lost 7 bases, the J end lost 0 bases, and 10 bases lay between the germline ends. This CDR3 comprises 14 residues. CDR1 is MNHNY and CDR2 is SVGAGI in the germline V gene (reference sequence).

The chain carries TRBV21-1 and TRBJ1-5; the table gives TRBD1 as D, unverified against the DNA. TRBV21-1 has pseudogene status. The CDR3 has 17 residues. CDR3 sequence reads: CASSPSGPTGMDQPQHF. The CDR3 DNA follows: TGTGCCAGCAGCCCATCCGGACCTACAGGGATGGATCAGCCCCAGCATTTT.

This CDR3 is CASSSRGNTEAFF. The CDR3 nucleotides are TGTGCCAGCAGCTCCAGGGGCAACACTGAAGCTTTCTTT. J is TRBJ1-1 and V is TRBV7-9; D may be TRBD1 (6 bases). Trimming took 4 bases from V and 2 from J, leaving 8 bases between them. The CDR3 has 13 residues. Germline values: CDR1 SEHNR, CDR2 FQNEAQ (reference sequence).

This chain connects TRBV27 to TRBJ1-1, with 9 bases fitting TRBD1. Germline CDR1 reads MNHEY; CDR2 reads SMNVEV (reference sequence). This CDR3 has 14 residues. The junction had 5 bases not matched to a gene; V was cut back by 6 bases and J by 3 bases. The CDR3 loop reads CASRGTGRDTEAFF. DNA of the CDR3: TGTGCCAGCAGGGGGACAGGGAGGGACACTGAAGCTTTCTTT.

The J gene is TRBJ2-2, the V gene TRBV15, with D perhaps TRBD1 (5 bases). This CDR3 comprises 16 residues. Trimming took 1 base from V and 2 from J, leaving 11 bases between them. Germline loops: CDR1 LNHNV, CDR2 YYDKDF (reference sequence). Written as DNA, the CDR3 is TGTGCCACCAGCAGAGTCCGGACACTCAACACCGGGGAGCTGTTTTTT. As protein: CATSRVRTLNTGELFF.

This sequence joins TRBV6-1 and TRBJ2-5, with 9 nucleotides matching TRBD1. The end of the DNA aligns better with TRBJ2-7, so the J call may be wrong. Germline values: CDR1 MNHNS, CDR2 SASEGT. The CDR3 runs 16 residues. CDR3 residues: CASSEPVRTGDYEQYF. In nucleotides, the CDR3 is TGTGCCAGCAGTGAACCCGTGCGGACAGGGGACTACGAGCAGTACTTC.

This rearrangement joins TRBV27 to TRBJ2-1; 11 nucleotides agree with TRBD2. Germline V gene data show CDR1 as MNHEY and CDR2 as SMNVEV (reference sequence). After removal of 0 bases from V and 14 bases from J, the junction contained 9 bases not matched to a gene. CDR3 length equals 15 residues. CDR3 sequence: CASSLSLAGGPREFF. In nucleotides, the CDR3 is TGTGCCAGCAGTTTATCCCTAGCGGGGGGACCCAGGGAGTTCTTC.

V gene TRBV19 combines with J gene TRBJ1-2; TRBD1 agrees at 7 bases. The CDR3 contains 14 residues. V shed 5 bases and J 7 bases; nucleotides not matched to a gene: 10. CDR1 LNHDA and CDR2 SQIVND come from the germline V gene (reference sequence). The CDR3 here is CASSPTGDYGGYTF. CDR3 sequence (DNA): TGTGCCAGTAGTCCTACAGGGGATTATGGTGGCTACACCTTC.

In its sample, this clone was seen once. This rearrangement joins TRBV6-5 to TRBJ1-1; D not certain. Trimming shortened V by 0 bases and J by 8 bases, and 19 bases separated the two germline ends. From germline, CDR1 is MNHEY and CDR2 SVGAGI. The CDR3 has 16 amino acids. CDR3 DNA: TGTGCCAGCAGTTACTCACGGTTTCAGGCTGGAAGCGAAGCTTTCTTT. Protein: CASSYSRFQAGSEAFF.

This chain uses TRBV6-5 with TRBJ2-1, with D perhaps TRBD2 (6 bases). This CDR3 has 12 residues. CDR1 MNHEY and CDR2 SVGAGI come from the germline V gene. V shed 8 bases and J shed 4 bases, with 9 bases lying between them. DNA for the CDR3: TGTGCCAGCGGGGCGGGGTACAATGAGCAGTTCTTC. This gives the protein CASGAGYNEQFF.

This CDR3 reads CASSRGLAGGSAADTQYF. CDR3 bases: TGCGCCAGCAGCCGAGGACTAGCGGGGGGGTCGGCCGCAGATACGCAGTATTTT. The chain uses TRBV4-1 and TRBJ2-3, with 15 bases identical to TRBD2. V trimming: 4 bases; J trimming: 4 bases; junction bases outside the gene matches: 9. The CDR3 sequence is 18 residues long. Germline lookup yields CDR1 MGHRA and CDR2 YSYEKL.

V gene TRBV5-5 combines with J gene TRBJ1-1, with D perhaps matching TRBD1 (6 bases). Looked up from germline, CDR1 is SGHKS and CDR2 is YYEKEE (reference sequence). V gave up 5 bases and J gave up 0 bases, with 11 bases separating them. CDR3 size: 14 residues. In nucleotides, the CDR3 is TGTGCCAGCAGTTATCAGGGGATGAACACTGAAGCTTTCTTT. Translation: CASSYQGMNTEAFF. Filled out from reference TRBV5-5 and TRBJ1-1, the complete variable domain reads DAGVTQSPTHLIKTRGQQVTLRCSPISGHKSVSWYQQVLGQGPQFIFQYYEKEERGRGNFPDRFSARQFPNYSSELNVNALLLGDSALYLCASSYQGMNTEAFFGQGTRLTVV.

This chain links TRBV11-3 with TRBJ2-7; 9 bases line up with TRBD1. J lost 1 base, V lost 4 bases, and 8 bases had no gene match. CDR3 length: 16 amino acids. In germline, CDR1 is SGHNT, CDR2 YENEEA. The CDR3, as DNA: TGTGCCAGCAGCTCAGGACCGGGACAGGGTTCCTACGAGCAGTACTTC. Translating it yields CASSSGPGQGSYEQYF.

The CDR3 reads CSGGTGDGGEQFF. As DNA, the CDR3 is TGCAGCGGCGGGACAGGGGACGGAGGTGAGCAGTTCTTC. The rearrangement links TRBV29-1 to TRBJ2-1; 10 nucleotides agree with TRBD1. The germline gives CDR1 SQVTM, CDR2 ANQGSEA. J lost 9 bases, V lost 7 bases, and 9 bases had no gene match. This CDR3 is built from 13 residues.

The J gene is TRBJ1-1, the V gene TRBV11-2; no clear D gene. Germline CDR1 is SGHAT and CDR2 is FQNNGV. V lost 5 bases, J lost 2 bases, and 9 bases lay in between. CDR3 size: 13 residues. CDR3: CASSTSGNTEAFF. The CDR3 bases are TGTGCCAGCAGCACCAGCGGAAACACTGAAGCTTTCTTT.

J is TRBJ2-3 and V is TRBV18; D is uncertain. Germline V lookup: CDR1 KGHSH, CDR2 LQKENI. Trimming left V 0 bases short and J 1 base short, with 11 bases between. The CDR3 is made up of 16 amino acids. Here the CDR3 DNA reads TGTGCCAGCTCACCACCGACCCACGAGGGCACAGATACGCAGTATTTT. Translated, it gives CASSPPTHEGTDTQYF.